These T cell receptor beta chains were read from a single sample in a study of post-analysis software for immune sequencing data. TCRdb reprocessed the PCR reads with MiXCR, giving one entry per CDR3 protein. The sample includes 740,000 or so distinct CDR3 sequences, about 53% of them seen just once. The sequenced sample was blood. The receptors here all came from a girl under 18 with multiple sclerosis. Both conserved end residues are part of each CDR3. A D gene is named only where the DNA matches it firmly. Clone size is shown for a subset of rows, as once, few, many or a class of expanded clone.

v_gene	abundance	j_gene	d_gene	CDR3nt	CDR3aa
TRBV24-1	few	TRBJ2-1	NA	TGTGCCACCAGTGACCGGACGTCCAATGAGCAGTTCTTC	CATSDRTSNEQFF
TRBV29-1	few	TRBJ1-2	NA	TGCAGCGTTTCGACAGAGCACTACAGTGGCTACACCTTC	CSVSTEHYSGYTF
TRBV5-1	NA	TRBJ1-5	TRBD1	TGCGCCAGCAGCCCCGGACAGGGCGAGCAGCCCCAGCATTTT	CASSPGQGEQPQHF
TRBV13	few	TRBJ1-2	TRBD1	TGTGCCAGCAGCTCGGGACAGGGGCTTGGCTACACCTTC	CASSSGQGLGYTF
TRBV10-3	NA	TRBJ2-1	NA	TGTGCCATCAGTGAGTTGACAGGAGACAATGAGCAGTTCTTC	CAISELTGDNEQFF
TRBV12-3/TRBV12-4	NA	TRBJ2-7	NA	TGTGCCAGCAGCGGACTCGGGGGGCGTTACTACGAGCAGTACTTC	CASSGLGGRYYEQYF
TRBV5-1	NA	TRBJ1-5	NA	TGCGCCAGCAGCTTGGGTGGAACGGAGCAGCCCCAGCATTTT	CASSLGGTEQPQHF
TRBV6-2/TRBV6-3	NA	TRBJ2-1	TRBD1	TGTGCCAGCAGCGGATCACAGGGGGATGAGCAGTTCTTC	CASSGSQGDEQFF
TRBV5-1	few	TRBJ2-7	NA	TGCGCCAGCAGCTTGAACGGCGAACTCATCGTCGAGCAGTACTTC	CASSLNGELIVEQYF
TRBV15	NA	TRBJ1-5	NA	TGTGCCACCAGCAGAGCCCGGGGTGGCAATCAGCCCCAGCATTTT	CATSRARGGNQPQHF
TRBV9	NA	TRBJ1-1	NA	TGTGCCAGCAGCATTACCAGAGAGAACACTGAAGCTTTCTTT	CASSITRENTEAFF
TRBV5-1	few	TRBJ1-2	NA	TGCGCCAGCAGCTTGGTCGGTGGAGATGGCTACACCTTC	CASSLVGGDGYTF
TRBV20-1	NA	TRBJ1-2	NA	TGCAGTGCTAGACGAACACAATACAGGGATGGCTACACCTTC	CSARRTQYRDGYTF
TRBV7-8	NA	TRBJ2-7	NA	TGTGCCAGCAGCTTGCGAGGGGACTTGTACGAGCAGTACTTC	CASSLRGDLYEQYF
TRBV5-1	NA	TRBJ1-1	TRBD1	TGCGCCAGCAGCTTCCGCGGGCTTGACAGGGTTCAGGGGGAAGCTTTCTTT	CASSFRGLDRVQGEAFF
TRBV5-1	NA	TRBJ2-7	NA	TGCGCCAGCAGCTTGGCCAGGGGTTCCCACGAGCAGTACTTC	CASSLARGSHEQYF
TRBV6-5	once	TRBJ1-2	NA	TGTGCCAGCAGTCCAAGGGGGAAACAGGGTCCCTATGGCTACGCCTTC	CASSPRGKQGPYGYAF
TRBV7-2	NA	TRBJ2-5	NA	TGTGCCAGCAGCTTTAGACTCCCCCGGGTAGAGACCCAGTACTTC	CASSFRLPRVETQYF
TRBV5-1	NA	TRBJ2-1	TRBD2	TGTGCCAGCAGTTTGGGGGGGGTAAACAATGAGCAGTTCTTC	CASSLGGVNNEQFF
TRBV12-3/TRBV12-4	NA	TRBJ2-1	TRBD2	TGTGCCAGCAGCTCAGGGAGGGGTGCCAATGATGAGCAGTTCTTC	CASSSGRGANDEQFF
TRBV7-2	NA	TRBJ2-2	NA	TGTGCCAGCAGCCTCTCGTTGGGGGCCGGGGAGCTGTTTTTT	CASSLSLGAGELFF
TRBV4-1	NA	TRBJ1-1	NA	TGCGCCAGCAGCCAAACCCCGGGGAGCGGGACTGAAGCTTTCTTT	CASSQTPGSGTEAFF
TRBV15	few	TRBJ2-5	NA	TGTGCCACCAGCAGACTACCACAAGAGACCCAGTACTTC	CATSRLPQETQYF
TRBV5-1	NA	TRBJ1-5	NA	TGCGCCAGCAGCTTGGCAGGGACGAGCAATCAGCCCCAGCATTTT	CASSLAGTSNQPQHF
TRBV20-1	once	TRBJ2-7	NA	TGCAGTGCTAACGGACATCCTTCCTCCTACGAGCAGTACTTC	CSANGHPSSYEQYF
TRBV7-2	NA	TRBJ2-1	TRBD2	TGTGCCAGCAGCTTAATATCGGCTAGCGGGAGGGTATCCTACAATGAGCAGTTCTTC	CASSLISASGRVSYNEQFF
TRBV7-6	NA	TRBJ1-6	NA	TGTGCCAGCAGCCCGGGACAAATCTGGAATTCACCCCTCCACTTT	CASSPGQIWNSPLHF
TRBV20-1	NA	TRBJ1-4	NA	TGCAGTGCTAGATATGAGTTTTCTGAAAAACTGTTTTTT	CSARYEFSEKLFF
TRBV7-2	few	TRBJ2-1	TRBD1	TGTGCCAGCACCGTACAGGGGACGTTTTCTGGCAATGAGCAGTTCTTC	CASTVQGTFSGNEQFF
TRBV12-3/TRBV12-4	NA	TRBJ2-1	TRBD1	TGTGCCAGCAGCCGGGGACAGGGATGGGATGAGCAGTTCTTC	CASSRGQGWDEQFF
TRBV2	NA	TRBJ2-5	NA	TGTGCCAGCAGTGAGGGGGGCGAGTTCAATTGGGCATACCAAGAGACCCAGTACTTC	CASSEGGEFNWAYQETQYF
TRBV7-2	NA	TRBJ2-3	NA	TGTGCCAGCAGCGCCAGCCTAGTATATTCAGATACGCAGTATTTT	CASSASLVYSDTQYF
TRBV11-2	NA	TRBJ2-7	TRBD2	TGTGCCAGCAGCCCCCGGACTAGCGCCGCCTACGAGCAGTACTTC	CASSPRTSAAYEQYF
TRBV18	NA	TRBJ2-1	NA	TGTGCCAGCTCACCCCGAAAGACCAATGAGCAGTTCTTC	CASSPRKTNEQFF
TRBV5-1	few	TRBJ2-3	NA	TGCGCCAGCAGCATTCAGGGGCGCCCGGGGGATACGCAGTATTTT	CASSIQGRPGDTQYF
TRBV20-1	NA	TRBJ2-4	NA	TGCAGTGCTAGCCTGCAAACCAAAAACATTCAGTACTTC	CSASLQTKNIQYF
TRBV6-2/TRBV6-3	NA	TRBJ1-1	NA	TGTGCCAGCAGTTTCCCCTCGACAATCTGGGACACTGAAGCTTTCTTT	CASSFPSTIWDTEAFF
TRBV7-9	NA	TRBJ1-4	NA	TGTGCCAGCAGCTGGCGAGGTGAAAAACTGTTTTTT	CASSWRGEKLFF
TRBV4-1	NA	TRBJ2-7	TRBD1	TGCGCCAGCAGCGCCAACAGGGGGATATACGAGCAGTACTTC	CASSANRGIYEQYF
TRBV7-2	few	TRBJ2-7	TRBD1	TGTGCCAGCAGCTTACAGGGGGCTAGCTCCTACGAGCAGTACTTC	CASSLQGASSYEQYF
TRBV7-6	NA	TRBJ2-5	TRBD2	TGTGCCAGCAGCTCACGGACTAGCGGGACCTGGGAGACCCAGTACTTC	CASSSRTSGTWETQYF
TRBV20-1	NA	TRBJ2-1	TRBD2	TGCAGTGCTAGCACAAGGTCGGCTAGCGGGGGGTGGCAGTTCTTC	CSASTRSASGGWQFF
TRBV20-1	NA	TRBJ2-3	TRBD1	TGCAGTGCTGGGGATTGGGACAGGGCGAGCACAGATACGCAGTATTTT	CSAGDWDRASTDTQYF
TRBV5-1	NA	TRBJ2-7	NA	TGCGCCAGCAGCTTGGGGGCCTCACGGGACGAGCAGTACTTC	CASSLGASRDEQYF
TRBV7-9	few	TRBJ2-1	TRBD2	TGTGCCAGCAAAGCCGGGACTAGCGGGGGTAAGACCTCCTACAATGAGCAGTTCTTC	CASKAGTSGGKTSYNEQFF
TRBV20-1	few	TRBJ1-2	NA	TGCAGTGCTAGAGGGGGACCCCAGTGGTACTATGGCTACACCTTC	CSARGGPQWYYGYTF